A selection of T cell receptor beta chains follows, all from one sample in a study of brain T cells in children with intractable seizures. Clones were read by immunoSEQ multiplex PCR, and TCRdb kept only the in-frame ones, dropping some. The table has a few hundred thousand clones, more than 85% seen once. Sequenced material: peripheral blood, taken roughly 5 months after surgery. These receptors originate from a boy younger than two with tuberous sclerosis and intractable seizures. CDR3s include the opening cysteine and the closing phenylalanine or tryptophan.

j_call	v_call	cdr3_length	cdr3_aa
TRBJ2-5	TRBV7-2	14	CASSLETAQETQYF
TRBJ2-3	TRBV9	15	CASSITGTGADTQYF
TRBJ1-1	TRBV6-5	14	CASSLDRGNTEAFF
TRBJ2-6	TRBV20-1	11	CSARPGNVLTF
TRBJ1-2	TRBV29-1	10	CSVPDYGYTF
TRBJ2-2	TRBV6-5	14	CASSPNSGAGELFF
TRBJ1-1	TRBV6-1	16	CASSGLLTEMNTEAFF
TRBJ2-2	TRBV10-1	15	CASSARTGDTGELFF
TRBJ2-2	TRBV30	13	CAWSLIGEGELFF
TRBJ2-2	TRBV6-6	14	CASQLAGVPGELFF
TRBJ2-5	TRBV27	15	CASSLFASGIETQYF
TRBJ2-5	TRBV7-2	13	CASSYTEVRAQYF
TRBJ1-1	TRBV18	15	CASSPLDGLNTEAFF
TRBJ1-1	TRBV7-2	16	CASSLGGRQVGLAAFF
TRBJ2-3	TRBV7-3	14	CASSPGQATDTQYF
TRBJ2-7	TRBV30	13	CAWTPGVTYEQYF